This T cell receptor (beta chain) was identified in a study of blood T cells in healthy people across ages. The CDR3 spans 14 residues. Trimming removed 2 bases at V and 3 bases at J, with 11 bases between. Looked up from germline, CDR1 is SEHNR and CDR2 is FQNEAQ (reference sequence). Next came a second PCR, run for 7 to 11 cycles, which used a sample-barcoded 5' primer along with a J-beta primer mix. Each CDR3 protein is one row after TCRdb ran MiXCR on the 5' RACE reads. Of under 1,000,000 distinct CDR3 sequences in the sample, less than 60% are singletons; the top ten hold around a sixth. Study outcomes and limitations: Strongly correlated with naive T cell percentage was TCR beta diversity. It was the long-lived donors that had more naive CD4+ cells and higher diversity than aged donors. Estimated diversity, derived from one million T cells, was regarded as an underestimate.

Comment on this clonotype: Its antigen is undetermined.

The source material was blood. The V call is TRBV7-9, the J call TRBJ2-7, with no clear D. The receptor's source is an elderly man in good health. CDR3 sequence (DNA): TGTGCCAGCAGCTTAAGTAACATAAACTACGAGCAGTACTTC. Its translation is CASSLSNINYEQYF.